Below, 7 T cell receptor beta chains from the same sample are listed, as sequenced in a study of OX40 agonist ivuxolimab in advanced cancers. Profiling relied on immunoSEQ multiplex PCR, and the TCRdb table lists in-frame clones only, not all of them. Of tens of thousands of clones in the sample, about 89% were seen once. The sequencing here drew on CD4+ or CD8+ T cells sorted from blood, taken in a trial of the OX40 agonist ivuxolimab. The source of these receptors is an adult with an advanced solid tumor such as melanoma, head and neck, liver or kidney cancer.

This sequence joins TRBV12-5 and TRBJ2-3, with D possibly being TRBD2 (6 bases). The CDR3 loop spans 17 amino acids. Trimming left V 0 bases short and J 0 bases short, with 13 bases between. Germline CDR1 and CDR2: LGHNT and FRNRAP. Here the CDR3 DNA reads TGTGCTAGTGGTTTGGTATCGGTGGGGGGAAGCACAGATACGCAGTATTTT. Its protein is CASGLVSVGGSTDTQYF.

The chain links TRBV28 to TRBJ2-1; TRBD2 agrees at 9 bases. The CDR3 is made up of 17 amino acids. The V and J ends lost 2 bases and 4 bases, in that order; junction bases with no gene match: 9. Germline V gene data show CDR1 as MDHEN and CDR2 as SYDVKM. The CDR3 region is CASSLPPQRGDYNEQFF. CDR3 DNA sequence: TGTGCCAGCAGTTTACCACCCCAGCGGGGGGATTACAATGAGCAGTTCTTC.

The genes are TRBV28 and TRBJ2-5; D is uncertain. Germline V gives CDR1 MDHEN, CDR2 SYDVKM. The V end lost 7 bases, the J end lost 1 base, and 10 bases lay between the germline ends. The CDR3 length is 13 residues. CDR3 sequence (DNA): TGTGCCAGCACCCCGGGCCTCCAAGAGACCCAGTACTTC. As protein: CASTPGLQETQYF.

The V call is TRBV4-2, the J call TRBJ2-7; D could derive from TRBD1 or TRBD2 (6 bases each). The CDR3 length is 16 residues. Per germline, CDR1 LGHNA and CDR2 YNFKEQ. Trimming took 0 bases from V and 5 from J, leaving 17 bases between them. The chain's CDR3 is CASSQEKGGSEDEQYF. DNA for the CDR3: TGTGCCAGCAGCCAAGAGAAGGGGGGCAGCGAGGACGAGCAGTACTTC.

The chain links TRBV7-9 to TRBJ1-2; no clear D gene. This CDR3 comprises 15 residues. The germline V and J ends were trimmed by 4 bases and 7 bases, with 19 bases remaining between them. Germline CDR1 is SEHNR and CDR2 is FQNEAQ (reference sequence). The CDR3 sequence: CASSSAWTETGGYTF. CDR3 DNA sequence: TGTGCCAGCAGCTCCGCCTGGACCGAAACGGGTGGCTACACCTTC. Full variable domain (remainder filled in from reference TRBV7-9 and TRBJ1-2): DTGVSQNPRHKITKRGQNVTFRCDPISEHNRLYWYRQTLGQGPEFLTYFQNEAQLEKSRLLSDRFSAERPKGSFSTLEIQRTEQGDSAMYLCASSSAWTETGGYTFGSGTRLTVV.

This rearrangement joins TRBV15 to TRBJ2-3, with 11 bases lining up with TRBD2. The CDR3 is made up of 15 amino acids. J gave up 6 bases and V 3 bases, and 5 bases lay outside the gene matches. Germline-derived CDR1 and CDR2 are LNHNV and YYDKDF (reference sequence). The CDR3 DNA reads TGTGCCACCAGCAGCTTAGCGGGGGGGCCTGATACGCAGTATTTT. Residues: CATSSLAGGPDTQYF.

The chain couples TRBV19 to TRBJ2-3; the D is unclear. Trimming stripped 3 bases from V and 2 bases from J, with 12 bases between. The CDR3 length is 15 residues. Germline CDR1 reads LNHDA; CDR2 reads SQIVND (reference sequence). CDR3 protein: CASSIGQQFTDTQYF. CDR3 nucleotide sequence: TGTGCCAGTAGTATCGGCCAGCAGTTCACAGATACGCAGTATTTT.